What follows are 18 T cell receptor beta chains derived from one specimen sequenced in a study of shared clonotypes between healthy human individuals. The data were produced by immunoSEQ multiplex PCR, yet TCRdb's version contains in-frame clones alone and is incomplete. The repertoire holds approximately 640,000 clones, 90% seen once, with 34% in the top ten. Input material: memory CD8+ T cells from PBMCs. Specified subset: CD45RO+ cells pooled with CCR7-negative TemRA cells. Receptors originate from a man aged 18 to 29 in good health. Some clones in this sample may be carry-over from other donors' samples.

The gene calls are TRBV9 and TRBJ2-2; D possibly corresponds to TRBD1 (5 bases). V lost 0 bases and J lost 4, with 13 bases in between. CDR1 and CDR2 from the germline V gene are SGDLS and YYNGEE. The CDR3 sequence is 16 residues long. CDR3 DNA: TGTGCCAGCAGCGTAGAGATGGGGCGCGGCACCGGGGAGCTGTTTTTT. It specifies CASSVEMGRGTGELFF. The variable domain in full, completed from reference TRBV9 and TRBJ2-2, reads DSGVTQTPKHLITATGQRVTLRCSPRSGDLSVYWYQQSLDQGLQFLIQYYNGEERAKGNILERFSAQQFPDLHSELNLSSLELGDSALYFCASSVEMGRGTGELFFGEGSRLTVL.

CDR3 DNA sequence: TGTGCCAGCAGCCTGGGGGGGAGGGCCGCCGATGAGCAGTTCTTC. This codes for CASSLGGRAADEQFF. V gene TRBV14 combines with J gene TRBJ2-1; TRBD2 agrees at 7 bases. This CDR3 has 15 amino acids. The ends lost 4 bases at V and 8 bases at J; junction bases unmatched: 11. Germline V gene sequence: CDR1 SGHDN, CDR2 FVKESK.

Remarks on this clone: The sample has other DNA sequences that encode this CDR3 too. This rearrangement joins TRBV9 to TRBJ2-1, with D unresolved. Germline-derived CDR1 and CDR2 are SGDLS and YYNGEE. Trimming stripped 0 bases from V and 3 bases from J, with 4 bases between. The CDR3 has 13 amino acids. The CDR3, as DNA: TGTGCCAGCAGCGTAGGGGTCTACAATGAGCAGTTCTTC. It is translated as CASSVGVYNEQFF.

The chain has TRBV7-6 and TRBJ2-5; D tentatively reads TRBD1 or TRBD2 (5 bases each). Germline V lookup: CDR1 SGHVS, CDR2 FNYEAQ. Trimming cost V 2 bases and J 1 base, with 17 bases left between them. The CDR3 is 17 amino acids. This CDR3 reads CASSLKGRTLLQETQYF. CDR3 nucleotides: TGTGCCAGCAGCTTAAAGGGGCGGACTTTACTCCAAGAGACCCAGTACTTC. Full variable domain (rest looked up from reference TRBV7-6 and TRBJ2-5): GAGVSQSPRYKVTKRGQDVALRCDPISGHVSLYWYRQALGQGPEFLTYFNYEAQQDKSGLPNDRFSAERPEGSISTLTIQRTEQRDSAMYRCASSLKGRTLLQETQYFGPGTRLLVL.

On this clone: This may be a read error: a much more frequent sequence differs by one nucleotide. The chain uses TRBV15 and TRBJ2-7; D uncertain. The CDR3 has 12 amino acids. With 5 bases removed from V and 0 bases from J, the gap between germline ends came to 5 bases. The germline gives CDR1 LNHNV, CDR2 YYDKDF (reference sequence). CDR3 sequence: CATSGYSYEQYF. CDR3 in DNA: TGTGCCACCAGCGGCTACTCCTACGAGCAGTACTTC. Full variable domain (rest looked up from reference TRBV15 and TRBJ2-7): DAMVIQNPRYQVTQFGKPVTLSCSQTLNHNVMYWYQQKSSQAPKLLFHYYDKDFNNEADTPDNFQSRRPNTSFCFLDIRSPGLGDTAMYLCATSGYSYEQYFGPGTRLTVT.

This clone was recorded only once. The chain combines TRBV11-2 with TRBJ2-7; TRBD2 agrees at 10 bases. Losses at the gene ends were 5 bases for V and 5 bases for J; bases not matched to a gene: 12. The CDR3 length is 16 residues. The germline V gene encodes CDR1 SGHAT and CDR2 FQNNGV. This CDR3 reads CASSHPLAGAGNEQYF. DNA of the CDR3: TGTGCCAGCAGCCACCCCCTAGCGGGAGCGGGCAACGAGCAGTACTTC.

The V gene is TRBV4-3, the J gene TRBJ2-1, with 7 bases that match TRBD1. The CDR3 has 16 amino acids. Germline V lookup: CDR1 LGHNA, CDR2 YSLEER. The ends lost 1 base at V and 3 bases at J; junction bases unmatched: 6. The CDR3 region is CASSQGVQGDYNEQFF. The CDR3 nucleotides are TGCGCCAGCAGCCAAGGCGTTCAGGGGGACTACAATGAGCAGTTCTTC.

V usage is TRBV27 and J usage is TRBJ2-7; 7 bases match TRBD2. The CDR3 has 15 amino acids. With V trimmed by 3 bases and J by 2 bases, 7 bases remained unmatched. Germline values: CDR1 MNHEY, CDR2 SMNVEV (reference sequence). CDR3 residues: CASSFSARGTYEQYF. CDR3 in DNA: TGTGCCAGCAGTTTTTCCGCGCGGGGGACCTACGAGCAGTACTTC.

The V gene is TRBV29-1, the J gene TRBJ2-3; no reliable D call. Trimming removed 4 bases at V and 6 bases at J, with 20 bases between. Germline lookup yields CDR1 SQVTM and CDR2 ANQGSEA. This CDR3 comprises 15 residues. The CDR3 region is CSVVEWMGPWDTQYF. DNA of the CDR3: TGCAGCGTTGTTGAGTGGATGGGTCCCTGGGATACGCAGTATTTT.

V usage is TRBV4-3 and J usage is TRBJ1-1; D remains ambiguous. The CDR3 consists of 13 residues. Trimming took off 3 bases at V and 7 bases at J, with 12 bases between the two ends. Germline values: CDR1 LGHNA, CDR2 YSLEER. The CDR3: CASSHVSDGEAFF. CDR3 DNA sequence: TGCGCCAGCAGCCACGTTTCGGACGGTGAAGCTTTCTTT.

The CDR3 loop reads CASSFGGRDEQYF. The CDR3 coding sequence is TGTGCCAGCAGCTTTGGGGGTAGGGACGAGCAGTACTTC. The chain is built from TRBV5-5 and TRBJ2-7; D is perhaps TRBD1 or TRBD2 (5 bases each). CDR1 is SGHKS, CDR2 YYEKEE, per germline (reference sequence). Trimming pared 2 bases from V and 5 bases from J, leaving 11 bases between. CDR3 length: 13 residues.

For the CDR3, the DNA is TGCGCCAGCAGCCGTAGGACGGAGAGCTACGAGCAGTACTTC. Amino acid sequence: CASSRRTESYEQYF. The chain joins TRBV4-1 to TRBJ2-7; D uncertain. The V gene's germline CDR1 is MGHRA and CDR2 YSYEKL. The CDR3 consists of 14 residues. V gave up 4 bases and J gave up 3 bases, with 13 bases separating them.

The chain joins TRBV9 to TRBJ2-1; 11 positions match TRBD2. Trimming at V came to 3 bases and at J to 4 bases, leaving 9 bases not matched to a gene. The CDR3 is 17 amino acids. Germline V lookup: CDR1 SGDLS, CDR2 YYNGEE. CDR3 amino acids: CASSGGVAGGPYNEQFF. The CDR3 DNA follows: TGTGCCAGCAGCGGCGGGGTAGCGGGAGGGCCGTACAATGAGCAGTTCTTC.

This clone was counted a single time. V is TRBV28 and J is TRBJ2-7; D gene unclear. V lost 3 bases and J lost 2, with 8 bases in between. The CDR3 spans 13 residues. Germline assignment: CDR1 MDHEN and CDR2 SYDVKM. CDR3 nucleotides: TGTGCCAGCAGTTTCCTGGAGACCTACGAGCAGTACTTC. Translation: CASSFLETYEQYF.

The V gene is TRBV11-1, the J gene TRBJ2-5; 7 bases match TRBD1. V lost 5 bases to trimming and J lost 11 bases; unmatched junction nucleotides: 17. The CDR3 runs 15 residues. CDR1 SGHAT and CDR2 FQDESV come from the germline V gene (reference sequence). This CDR3 is CASSPNLGQLLEQYF. The CDR3 nucleotides read TGTGCCAGCAGCCCGAACCTGGGACAGCTCTTGGAGCAGTACTTC.

The chain uses TRBV27 and TRBJ2-7; possibly TRBD2 for D (5 bases). Germline V CDR1 and CDR2: MNHEY, SMNVEV (reference sequence). The CDR3 extends over 12 amino acids. V lost 8 bases and J 7 bases, leaving 15 bases between the germline ends. CDR3 DNA: TGTGCCAGCGCGGACTTCTCGGGGGAGCAGTACTTC. Its protein is CASADFSGEQYF.

This clone was seen a single time. The chain combines TRBV7-8 with TRBJ2-7, with D maybe TRBD2 (5 bases). The germline V gene has CDR1 SGHVS and CDR2 FQNEAQ. The CDR3 loop spans 14 amino acids. V was clipped by 5 bases and J by 7 bases, with 18 bases between them. The CDR3 DNA reads as TGTGCCAGCAGCCCCTTCCGGACTCGCCGTGAGCAGTACTTC. Residues: CASSPFRTRREQYF.

The chain uses TRBV7-2 and TRBJ2-7; D is perhaps TRBD2 (5 bases). Germline values: CDR1 SGHTA, CDR2 FQGNSA. The germline V and J ends were trimmed by 5 bases and 3 bases, with 17 bases remaining between them. This CDR3 spans 15 amino acids. CDR3 sequence (DNA): TGTGCCAGCAGCGGCCCCGGGCCGGGATTCTACGAGCAGTACTTC. This codes for CASSGPGPGFYEQYF.